This TCR beta chain is from a study of T cells in Graves' hyperthyroidism and ophthalmopathy. Based on clinical symptoms, serum thyroxine and TRAb, thyroid ultrasound and orbital computed tomography, diagnoses were reached. V shed 2 bases and J shed 9 bases, with 20 bases lying between them. CDR1 and CDR2 (germline): DFQATT, SNEGSKA (reference sequence). This CDR3 is built from 16 residues. TCR beta CDR3 sequences were amplified from RNA transcripts. HTBI primers drove first-round RT-PCR of the TCR CDR3. In TCRdb, the multiplex PCR reads were re-called with MiXCR into one record per CDR3 protein. The sample lists 500,000 to 600,000 distinct CDR3 sequences; around 46% were seen once. This clonotype occurred many times.

The TCR was taken from an adult woman with Graves' disease, either hyperthyroidism or ophthalmopathy (not recorded which). This chain joins TRBV20-1 and TRBJ1-6; a possible D gene is TRBD1 (5 bases). The sample taken for sequencing was peripheral blood or thyroid tissue (not recorded which). The CDR3 nucleotides are TGCAGTGCTAGATCCCAAGGACACCTGACCGTTTCACCCCTCCACTTT. It encodes CSARSQGHLTVSPLHF.